The following is a T cell receptor beta chain sequence with its context. Clones were sequenced by immunoSEQ multiplex PCR, and TCRdb holds only the in-frame ones, with some missing. The sample has fewer than 250,000 clones, 83% seen once. Germline V CDR1 and CDR2: SGHDN, FVKESK. Trimming took off 1 base at V and 0 bases at J, with 16 bases between the two ends. The CDR3 spans 18 residues. The data stem from a study of blood T cell repertoires in COVID-19. Looking at the study overall: Nucleic acid was either cDNA or gDNA, and it came from T cells, B-cell-depleted T cells, or PBMCs.

Sequenced input: peripheral blood. This chain uses TRBV14 with TRBJ2-1; D is perhaps TRBD2 (6 bases). The sequence came from a woman in her forties or fifties with acute or convalescent COVID-19. CDR3 loop: CASSQVAGSGSSYNEQFF. The CDR3 region has the DNA TGTGCCAGCAGCCAAGTTGCGGGATCGGGAAGCTCCTACAATGAGCAGTTCTTC.